This T cell receptor beta chain was obtained from a study of control samples from healthy donors and cancer patients. The germline V gene has CDR1 LNHDA and CDR2 SQIVND (reference sequence). The V gene lost 6 bases and the J gene lost 3 bases, with 17 bases spanning the gap. The CDR3 covers 15 residues. Clones were sequenced by immunoSEQ multiplex PCR, and TCRdb holds only the in-frame ones, with some missing. The data show 91,000 or so clones, roughly 90% seen once. Sequences were obtained from blood. The V and J genes are TRBV19 and TRBJ1-2, with D possibly being TRBD1 (6 bases). The clonotype originates from a woman in her thirties in good health. The CDR3 protein is CASSKGPRGDYGYTF. The CDR3 nucleotides are TGTGCCAGTAGCAAGGGTCCCAGGGGCGACTATGGCTACACCTTC.